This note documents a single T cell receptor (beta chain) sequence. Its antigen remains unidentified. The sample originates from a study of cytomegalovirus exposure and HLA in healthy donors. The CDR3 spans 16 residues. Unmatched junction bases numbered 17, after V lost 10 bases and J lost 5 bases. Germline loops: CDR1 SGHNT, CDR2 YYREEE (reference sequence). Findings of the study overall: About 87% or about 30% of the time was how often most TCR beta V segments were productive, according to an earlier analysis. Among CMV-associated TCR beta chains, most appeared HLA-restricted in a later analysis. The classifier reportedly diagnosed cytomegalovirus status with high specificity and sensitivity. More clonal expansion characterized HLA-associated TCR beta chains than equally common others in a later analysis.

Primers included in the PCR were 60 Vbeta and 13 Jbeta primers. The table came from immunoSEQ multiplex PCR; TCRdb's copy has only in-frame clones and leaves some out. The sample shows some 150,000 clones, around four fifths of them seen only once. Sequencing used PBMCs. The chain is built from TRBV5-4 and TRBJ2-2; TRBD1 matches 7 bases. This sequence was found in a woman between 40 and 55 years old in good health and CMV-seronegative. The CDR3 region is CAEQRGPGIETGELFF. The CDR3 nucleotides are TGTGCCGAACAAAGGGGGCCCGGGATTGAGACCGGGGAGCTGTTTTTT.